Listed here are 6 T cell receptor beta chains from one sample, sequenced in a study of blood T cell repertoires in COVID-19. Only in-frame clones appear in the TCRdb table, and some are missing; sequencing was by immunoSEQ multiplex PCR. The repertoire has around 180,000 clones, 80% to 90% of them found once; the top ten carry 2% to 3%. Sequenced input: peripheral blood. All receptors derive from a middle-aged man with active or convalescent COVID-19.

The chain carries TRBV6-6 and TRBJ1-1; 12 nucleotides match TRBD1. Germline values: CDR1 MNHNY, CDR2 SVGAGI (reference sequence). This CDR3 is 13 amino acids long. The junction had 6 bases not matched to a gene; V was cut back by 8 bases and J by 8 bases. CDR3 nucleotide sequence: TGTGCCAGCGGCCCCGGGACAGGGGGCGAAGCTTTCTTT. Translation gives CASGPGTGGEAFF.

The chain recombines TRBV7-8 with TRBJ1-3; D possibly corresponds to TRBD1 (5 bases). The CDR3 totals 16 residues. Germline lookup yields CDR1 SGHVS and CDR2 FQNEAQ. Between the trimmed V and J ends, which lost 1 base and 4 bases, there was a span of 14 bases. The CDR3 here is CASSLEGQGGGNTIYF. The CDR3, as DNA: TGTGCCAGCAGCTTAGAAGGGCAGGGAGGGGGAAACACCATATATTTT.

The chain carries TRBV27 and TRBJ2-1; TRBD2 agrees at 9 bases. The V gene's germline CDR1 is MNHEY and CDR2 SMNVEV (reference sequence). This CDR3 has 15 residues. The V gene end was trimmed by 2 bases and the J gene end by 7 bases; junction bases not matched to a gene: 6. CDR3 sequence: CASSLGLAGYNEQFF. CDR3 nucleotide sequence: TGTGCCAGCAGTTTAGGTCTAGCGGGGTATAATGAGCAGTTCTTC.

V and J are TRBV15 and TRBJ1-2; D is undetermined. CDR1 LNHNV and CDR2 YYDKDF come from the germline V gene (reference sequence). The CDR3 length is 15 residues. V lost 0 bases to trimming and J lost 3 bases, with 11 bases between them. The CDR3 region has the DNA TGTGCCACCAGCAGAGATAATCGAGTTGACTATGGCTACACCTTC. Residues: CATSRDNRVDYGYTF.

V gene TRBV6-2 or TRBV6-3 combines with J gene TRBJ2-7, with D possibly being TRBD2 (5 bases). The germline gives CDR1 MNHEY, CDR2 SVGEGT. The CDR3 contains 14 residues. Trimming took 6 bases from V and 5 from J, leaving 17 bases between them. The DNA for the CDR3 is TGTGCCAGCAGCCCGAAGGATAGGAGGAACGAGCAGTACTTC. It encodes CASSPKDRRNEQYF.

In this sample, this clone turned up once. The rearrangement links TRBV2 to TRBJ1-4, with TRBD1 matching 8 bases. This CDR3 comprises 16 residues. Germline V CDR1 and CDR2: SNHLY, FYNNEI. V shed 7 bases, J shed 2 bases, and the junction held 9 bases outside the gene matches. In nucleotides, the CDR3 is TGTGCCAGCACCCGAGGACAGGGCCTTACTAATGAAAAACTGTTTTTT. Translated, it gives CASTRGQGLTNEKLFF.